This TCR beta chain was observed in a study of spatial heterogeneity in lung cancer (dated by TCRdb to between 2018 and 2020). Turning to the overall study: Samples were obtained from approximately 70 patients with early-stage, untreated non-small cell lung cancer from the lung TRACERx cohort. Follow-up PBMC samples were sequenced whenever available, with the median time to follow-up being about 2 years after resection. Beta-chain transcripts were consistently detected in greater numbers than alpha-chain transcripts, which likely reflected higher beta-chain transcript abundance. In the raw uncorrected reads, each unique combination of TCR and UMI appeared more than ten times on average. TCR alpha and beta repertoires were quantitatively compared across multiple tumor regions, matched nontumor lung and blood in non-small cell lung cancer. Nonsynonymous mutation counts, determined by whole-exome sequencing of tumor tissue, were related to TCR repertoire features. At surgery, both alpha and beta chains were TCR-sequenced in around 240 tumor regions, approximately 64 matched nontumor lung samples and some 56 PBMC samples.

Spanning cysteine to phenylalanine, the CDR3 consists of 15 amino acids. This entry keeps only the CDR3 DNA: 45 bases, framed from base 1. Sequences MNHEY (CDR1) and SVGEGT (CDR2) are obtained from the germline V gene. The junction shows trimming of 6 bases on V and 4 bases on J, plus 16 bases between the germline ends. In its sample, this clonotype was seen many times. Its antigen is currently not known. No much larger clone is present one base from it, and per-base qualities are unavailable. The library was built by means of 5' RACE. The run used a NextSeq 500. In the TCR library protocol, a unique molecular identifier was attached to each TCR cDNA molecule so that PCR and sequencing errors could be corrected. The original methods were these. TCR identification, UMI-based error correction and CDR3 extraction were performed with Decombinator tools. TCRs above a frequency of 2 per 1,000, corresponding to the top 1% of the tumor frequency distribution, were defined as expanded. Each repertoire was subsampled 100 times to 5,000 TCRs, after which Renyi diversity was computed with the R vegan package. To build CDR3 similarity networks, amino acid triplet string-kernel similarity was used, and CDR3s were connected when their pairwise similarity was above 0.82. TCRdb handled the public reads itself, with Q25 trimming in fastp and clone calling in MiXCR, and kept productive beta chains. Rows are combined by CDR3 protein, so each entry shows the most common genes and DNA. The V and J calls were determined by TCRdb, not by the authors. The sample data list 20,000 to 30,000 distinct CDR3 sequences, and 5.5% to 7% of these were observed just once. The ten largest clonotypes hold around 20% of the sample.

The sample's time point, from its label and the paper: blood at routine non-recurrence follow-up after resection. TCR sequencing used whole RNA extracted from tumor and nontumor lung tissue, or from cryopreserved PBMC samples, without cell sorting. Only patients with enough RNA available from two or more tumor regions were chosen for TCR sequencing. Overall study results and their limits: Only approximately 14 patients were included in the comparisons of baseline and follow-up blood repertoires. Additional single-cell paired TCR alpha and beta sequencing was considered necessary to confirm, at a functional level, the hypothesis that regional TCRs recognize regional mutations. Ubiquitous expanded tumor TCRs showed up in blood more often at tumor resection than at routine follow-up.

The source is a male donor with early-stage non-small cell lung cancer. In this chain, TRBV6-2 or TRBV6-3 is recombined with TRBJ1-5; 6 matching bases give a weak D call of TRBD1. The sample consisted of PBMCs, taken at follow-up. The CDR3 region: CASSTTRTVNQPQHF. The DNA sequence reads TGTGCCAGCAGCACTACCAGGACAGTAAATCAGCCCCAGCATTTT.